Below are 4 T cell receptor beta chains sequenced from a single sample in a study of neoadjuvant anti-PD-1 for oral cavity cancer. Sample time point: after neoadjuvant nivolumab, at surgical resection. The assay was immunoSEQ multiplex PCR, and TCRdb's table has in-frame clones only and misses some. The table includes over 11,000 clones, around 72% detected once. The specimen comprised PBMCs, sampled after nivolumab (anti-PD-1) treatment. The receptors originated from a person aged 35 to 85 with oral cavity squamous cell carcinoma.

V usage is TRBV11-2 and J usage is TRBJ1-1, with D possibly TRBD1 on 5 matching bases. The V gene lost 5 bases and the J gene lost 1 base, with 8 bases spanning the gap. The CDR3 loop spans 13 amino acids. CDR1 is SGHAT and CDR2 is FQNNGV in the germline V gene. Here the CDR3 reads CASSRGQNTEAFF. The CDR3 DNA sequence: TGTGCCAGCAGCCGCGGACAGAACACTGAAGCTTTCTTT.

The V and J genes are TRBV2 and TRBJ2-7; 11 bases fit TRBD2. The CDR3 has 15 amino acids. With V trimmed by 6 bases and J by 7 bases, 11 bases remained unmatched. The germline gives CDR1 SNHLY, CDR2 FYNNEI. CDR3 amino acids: CASRVELAGVEEQYF. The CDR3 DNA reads TGTGCCAGCAGGGTCGAACTAGCGGGAGTGGAAGAGCAGTACTTC. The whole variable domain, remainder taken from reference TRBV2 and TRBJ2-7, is EPEVTQTPSHQVTQMGQEVILRCVPISNHLYFYWYRQILGQKVEFLVSFYNNEISEKSEIFDDQFSVERPDGSNFTLKIRSTKLEDSAMYFCASRVELAGVEEQYFGPGTRLTVT.

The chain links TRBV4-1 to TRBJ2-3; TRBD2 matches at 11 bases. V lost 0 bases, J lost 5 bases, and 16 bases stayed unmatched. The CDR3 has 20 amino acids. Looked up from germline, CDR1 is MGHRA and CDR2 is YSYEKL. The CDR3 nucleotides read TGCGCCAGCAGCCAAGAGTCGGTAGCGGGAGGGCCCTGGGAGAAAGATACGCAGTATTTT. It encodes CASSQESVAGGPWEKDTQYF.

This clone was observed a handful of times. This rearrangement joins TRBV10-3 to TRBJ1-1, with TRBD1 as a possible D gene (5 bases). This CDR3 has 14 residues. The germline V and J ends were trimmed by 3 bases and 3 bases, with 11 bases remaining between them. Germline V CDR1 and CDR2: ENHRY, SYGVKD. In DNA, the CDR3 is TGTGCCATCAGTGACGTGCTAGGGGACACTGAAGCTTTCTTT. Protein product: CAISDVLGDTEAFF.